The table lists the clone carrying this TCR beta chain with a few counts. A single record per CDR3 protein comes from TCRdb applying MiXCR to the PCR reads. In the table there are over 10,000 distinct CDR3 sequences, around 60% of which are singletons. This sample is part of a study of tumor-infiltrating lymphocytes in oesophageal squamous cell carcinoma. J was trimmed by 0 bases and V by 7 bases; bases with no gene match: 8. This CDR3 contains 16 residues. Germline V gene data show CDR1 as SEHNR and CDR2 as FQNEAQ (reference sequence). Material for sequencing was esophageal tumor tissue. The V and J genes are TRBV7-9 and TRBJ2-2, with 7 positions matching TRBD1. This TCR was recovered from a female donor with esophageal squamous cell carcinoma. The CDR3 region is CASKGATGPNTGELFF. The CDR3 DNA is TGTGCCAGCAAGGGGGCGACAGGCCCGAACACCGGGGAGCTGTTTTTT.